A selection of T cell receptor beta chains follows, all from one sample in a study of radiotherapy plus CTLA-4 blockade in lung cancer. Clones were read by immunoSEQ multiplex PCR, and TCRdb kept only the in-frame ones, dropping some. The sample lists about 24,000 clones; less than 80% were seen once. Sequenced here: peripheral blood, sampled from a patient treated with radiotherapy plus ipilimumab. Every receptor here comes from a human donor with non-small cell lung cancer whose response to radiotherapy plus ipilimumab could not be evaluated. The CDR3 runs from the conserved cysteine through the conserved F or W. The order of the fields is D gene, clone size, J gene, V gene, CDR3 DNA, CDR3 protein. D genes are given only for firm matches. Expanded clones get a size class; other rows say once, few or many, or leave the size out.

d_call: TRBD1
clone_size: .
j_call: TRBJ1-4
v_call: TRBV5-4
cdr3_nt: TGTGCCAGCAGCTCCCCGACAGGGGACAATGAAAAACTGTTTTTT
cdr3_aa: CASSSPTGDNEKLFF

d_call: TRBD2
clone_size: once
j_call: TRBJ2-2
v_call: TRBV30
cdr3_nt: TGTGCCTGGAGTGTTTCGGGACTAGCGGGAGGCACCGGGGAGCTGTTTTTT
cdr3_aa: CAWSVSGLAGGTGELFF

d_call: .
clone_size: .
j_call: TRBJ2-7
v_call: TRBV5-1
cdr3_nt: TGCGCCAGCAGCTCCGGACTGAACTTAGGCTCCTACGAGCAGTACTTC
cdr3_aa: CASSSGLNLGSYEQYF

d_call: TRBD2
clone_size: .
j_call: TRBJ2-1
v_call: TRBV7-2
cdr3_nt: TGTGCCAGCAGCTCCCGGACTAGCGGGAGGCCCGTCTCCTACAATGAGCAGTTCTTC
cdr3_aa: CASSSRTSGRPVSYNEQFF

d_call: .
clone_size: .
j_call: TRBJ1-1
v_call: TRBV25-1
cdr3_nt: TGTGCCAGCAGTCCACACAGGGAGAACACTGAAGCTTTCTTT
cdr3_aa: CASSPHRENTEAFF

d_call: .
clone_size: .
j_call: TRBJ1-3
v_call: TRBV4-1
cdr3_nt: TGCGCCAGCAGCCGCCGAGTGCACCTTTCTGGAAACACCATATATTTT
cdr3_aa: CASSRRVHLSGNTIYF

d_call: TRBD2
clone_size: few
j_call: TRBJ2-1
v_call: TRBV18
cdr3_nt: TGTGCCAGCTCACCCCAGCGGGGCTACAATGAGCAGTTCTTC
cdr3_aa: CASSPQRGYNEQFF

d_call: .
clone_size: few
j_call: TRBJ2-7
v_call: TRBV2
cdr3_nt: TGTGCCAGCAGTAGGACATCCTACGAGCAGTACTTC
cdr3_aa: CASSRTSYEQYF

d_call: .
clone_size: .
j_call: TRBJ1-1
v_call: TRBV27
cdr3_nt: TGTGCCAGCTCTCTTCCCGGGAGGAACACTGAAGCTTTCTTT
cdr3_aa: CASSLPGRNTEAFF

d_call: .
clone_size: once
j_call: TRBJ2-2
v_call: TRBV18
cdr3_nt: TGTGCCAGCTCACCACAAAGCGCCGGGGAGCTGTTTTTT
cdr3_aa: CASSPQSAGELFF

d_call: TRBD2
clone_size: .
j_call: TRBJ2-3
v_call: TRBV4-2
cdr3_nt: TGTGCCAGCAGCCGGACTAGCGGAGATACGCAGTATTTT
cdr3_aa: CASSRTSGDTQYF

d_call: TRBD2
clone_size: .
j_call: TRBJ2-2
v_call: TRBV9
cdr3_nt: TGTGCCAGCAGCGTAGTTGGCGGGAGCTCGGGCACCGGGGAGCTGTTTTTT
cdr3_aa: CASSVVGGSSGTGELFF

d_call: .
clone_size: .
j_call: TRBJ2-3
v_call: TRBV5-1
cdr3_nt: TGCGCCAGCAGGATGCCTGGGCAGCCAGGTAGCACAGATACGCAGTATTTT
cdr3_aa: CASRMPGQPGSTDTQYF

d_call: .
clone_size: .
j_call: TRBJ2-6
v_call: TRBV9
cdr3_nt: TGTGCCAGCAGCCCGCGAACTGGGGCCAACGTCCTGACTTTC
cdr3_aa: CASSPRTGANVLTF

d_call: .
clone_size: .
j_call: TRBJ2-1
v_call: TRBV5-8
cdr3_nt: TGTGCCAGCAGCCCCGGGACTTTACTTTACAATGAGCAGTTCTTC
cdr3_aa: CASSPGTLLYNEQFF

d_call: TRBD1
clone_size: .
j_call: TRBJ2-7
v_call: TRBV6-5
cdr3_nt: TGTGCCAGCAGTAGAACCGGGACAGCCTACGAGCAGTACTTC
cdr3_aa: CASSRTGTAYEQYF

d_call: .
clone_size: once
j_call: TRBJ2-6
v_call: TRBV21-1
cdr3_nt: TGTGCCAGCAGCAAAGGCTATCGGGGACTAGTCTTATCTGGGGCCAACGTCCTGACTTTC
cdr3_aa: CASSKGYRGLVLSGANVLTF

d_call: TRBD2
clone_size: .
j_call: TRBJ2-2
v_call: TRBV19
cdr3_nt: TGTGCCAGTACCCGATCCGGGACTAGCACCGGGGAGCTGTTTTTT
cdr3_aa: CASTRSGTSTGELFF

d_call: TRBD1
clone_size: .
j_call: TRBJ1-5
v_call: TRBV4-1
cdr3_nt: TGCGCCAGCAGCCAAGATATGACAGGGAGTGCCCAAAATCAGCCCCAGCATTTT
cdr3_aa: CASSQDMTGSAQNQPQHF

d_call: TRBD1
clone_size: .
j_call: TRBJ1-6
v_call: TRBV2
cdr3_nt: TGTGCCAGCAGCGGCGGACAGGGGGGCTCTAGCTCCTATAATTCGCCCCTCCACTTT
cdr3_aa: CASSGGQGGSSSYNSPLHF

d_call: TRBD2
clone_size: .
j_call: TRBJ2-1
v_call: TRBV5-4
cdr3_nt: TGTGCCAGCAGCTTAGGCGGACTAGCGGGAGGTAGCTCCTACAATGAGCAGTTCTTC
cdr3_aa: CASSLGGLAGGSSYNEQFF

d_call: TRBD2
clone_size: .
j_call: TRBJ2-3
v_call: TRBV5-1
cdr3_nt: TGCGCCAGCAGCGAGTCAGCGGGAGGGACCACAGATACGCAGTATTTT
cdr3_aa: CASSESAGGTTDTQYF

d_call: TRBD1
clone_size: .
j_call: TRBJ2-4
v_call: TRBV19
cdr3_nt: TGTGCCAGTAGTATCACCTGGGACAGGGGAGCCAAAAACATTCAGTACTTC
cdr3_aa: CASSITWDRGAKNIQYF

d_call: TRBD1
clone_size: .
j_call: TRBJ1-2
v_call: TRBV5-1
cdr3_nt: TGCGCCAGCAGCCAGGGGGCGAGGTACTATGGCTACACCTTC
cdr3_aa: CASSQGARYYGYTF

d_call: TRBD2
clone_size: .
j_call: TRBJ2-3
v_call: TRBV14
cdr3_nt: TGTGCCAGCAGTCATTGGGGACTAGCGGGAGTTAAAGATACGCAGTATTTT
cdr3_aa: CASSHWGLAGVKDTQYF

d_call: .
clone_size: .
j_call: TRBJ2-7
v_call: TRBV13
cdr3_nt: TGTGCCAGCAGCTTCCCGCTAAAGCCGGAGGAGCAGTACTTC
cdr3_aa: CASSFPLKPEEQYF

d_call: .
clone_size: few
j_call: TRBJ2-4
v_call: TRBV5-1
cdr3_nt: TGCGCCAGCAGCTTTGGGGGGGCGAGGGACATTCAGTACTTC
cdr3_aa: CASSFGGARDIQYF

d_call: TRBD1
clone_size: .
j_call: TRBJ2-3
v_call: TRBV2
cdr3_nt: TGTGCCAGCAGCGAGAACAGGGGTATTACTGGAGATACGCAGTATTTT
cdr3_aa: CASSENRGITGDTQYF

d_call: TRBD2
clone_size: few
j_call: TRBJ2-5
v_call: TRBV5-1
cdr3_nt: TGCGCCAGCAGCCCGGGACTAGCGGGAATAGAGACCCAGTACTTC
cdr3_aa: CASSPGLAGIETQYF

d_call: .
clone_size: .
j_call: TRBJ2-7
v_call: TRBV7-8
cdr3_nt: TGTGCCAGCGGCAGAACATCCTACGAGCAGTACTTC
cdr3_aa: CASGRTSYEQYF

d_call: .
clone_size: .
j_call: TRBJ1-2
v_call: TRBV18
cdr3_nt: TGTGCCAGCTCACCGGCAGCTAGAGATGGCTACACCTTC
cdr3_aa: CASSPAARDGYTF

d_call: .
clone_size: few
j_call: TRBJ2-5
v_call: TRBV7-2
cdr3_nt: TGTGCCAGCAGCCCACGGGTTGATCCCCGAGAGACCCAGTACTTC
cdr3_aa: CASSPRVDPRETQYF

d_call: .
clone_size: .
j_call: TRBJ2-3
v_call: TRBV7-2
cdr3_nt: TGTGCCAGCAGCCCGGATAGCGGCGCTCGGTATTTT
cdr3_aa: CASSPDSGARYF

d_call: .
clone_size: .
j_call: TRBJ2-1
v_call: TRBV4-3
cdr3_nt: TGCGCCAGCAGCCAAGTTTTGGGAGGCAGGGACCAGTTCTTC
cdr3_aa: CASSQVLGGRDQFF

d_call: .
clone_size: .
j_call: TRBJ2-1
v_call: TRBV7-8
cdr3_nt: TGTGCCAGCAGCAGAAGCACAGCCTCCTACAATGAGCAGTTCTTC
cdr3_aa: CASSRSTASYNEQFF

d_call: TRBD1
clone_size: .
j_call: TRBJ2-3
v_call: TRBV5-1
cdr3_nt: TGCGCCAGCAGCGGGGGACAGGGGGCTGATACGCAGTATTTT
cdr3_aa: CASSGGQGADTQYF

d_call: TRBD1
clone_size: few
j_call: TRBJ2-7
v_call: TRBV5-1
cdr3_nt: TGCGCCAGCAGCTTGGTAGGGACAGGACCCTACGAGCAGTACTTC
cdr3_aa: CASSLVGTGPYEQYF

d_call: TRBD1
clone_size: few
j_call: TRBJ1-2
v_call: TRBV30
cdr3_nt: TGTGCCTGGAGTGGGGTGACAGGGGTGAATGGCTACACCTTC
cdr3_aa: CAWSGVTGVNGYTF

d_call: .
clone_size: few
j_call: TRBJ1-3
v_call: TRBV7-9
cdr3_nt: TGTGCCAGCACCCAAATCGGGTCAGGAAACACCATATATTTT
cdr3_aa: CASTQIGSGNTIYF

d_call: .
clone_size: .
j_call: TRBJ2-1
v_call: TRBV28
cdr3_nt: TGTGCCAGCAGTCCCCGGACTGTTGGAGGTGAGCAGTTCTTC
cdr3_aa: CASSPRTVGGEQFF

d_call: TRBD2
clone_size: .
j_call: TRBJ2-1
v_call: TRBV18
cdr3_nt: TGTGCCAGCTCACCACCTGGACTAGCGGGTGGGGAAGAGCAGTTCTTC
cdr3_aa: CASSPPGLAGGEEQFF

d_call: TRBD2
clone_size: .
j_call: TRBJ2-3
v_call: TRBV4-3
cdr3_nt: TGCGCCAGCAGCCAACGCATCGGGACTACCCTACCCACAGATACGCAGTATTTT
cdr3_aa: CASSQRIGTTLPTDTQYF

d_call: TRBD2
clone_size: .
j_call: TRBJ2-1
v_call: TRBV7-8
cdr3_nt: TGTGCCAGCAGCTGGCACCCAGGACTAGCGACTTACAATGAGCAGTTCTTC
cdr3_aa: CASSWHPGLATYNEQFF

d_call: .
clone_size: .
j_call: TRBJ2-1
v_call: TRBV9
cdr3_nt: TGTGCCAGCAGCCAAGGAACAGGCCAGTACAATGAGCAGTTCTTC
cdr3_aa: CASSQGTGQYNEQFF

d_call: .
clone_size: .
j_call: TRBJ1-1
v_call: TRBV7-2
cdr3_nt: TGTGCCAGCAGCTCTAACCCGACAGGATCAACCACTGAAGCTTTCTTT
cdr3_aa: CASSSNPTGSTTEAFF

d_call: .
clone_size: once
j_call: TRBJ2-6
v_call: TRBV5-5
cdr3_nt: TGTGCCAGCAGCCCCCAGGGATCTGGGGCCAACGTCCTGACTTTC
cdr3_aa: CASSPQGSGANVLTF

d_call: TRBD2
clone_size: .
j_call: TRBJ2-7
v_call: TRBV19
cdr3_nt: TGTGCCAGTACCAAACTAGCGGGAGGCCCCTACGAGCAGTACTTC
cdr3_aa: CASTKLAGGPYEQYF

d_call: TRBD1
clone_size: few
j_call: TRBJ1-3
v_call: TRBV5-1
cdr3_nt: TGCGCCAGCAGCGGACGGACAGGGGAAGGAAACACCATATATTTT
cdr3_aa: CASSGRTGEGNTIYF

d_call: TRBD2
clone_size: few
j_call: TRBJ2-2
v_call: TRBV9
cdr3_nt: TGTGCCAGCAGCCATCCTACTACTAGCGGGATTAACACCGGGGAGCTGTTTTTT
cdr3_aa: CASSHPTTSGINTGELFF

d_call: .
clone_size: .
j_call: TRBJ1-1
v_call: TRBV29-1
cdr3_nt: TGCAGCGCTACAGGGAACACTGAAGCTTTCTTT
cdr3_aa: CSATGNTEAFF

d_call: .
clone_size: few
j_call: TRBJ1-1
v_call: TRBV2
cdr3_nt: TGTGCCAGCAGCCGACAGTTAACTATGAACACTGAAGCTTTCTTT
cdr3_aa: CASSRQLTMNTEAFF

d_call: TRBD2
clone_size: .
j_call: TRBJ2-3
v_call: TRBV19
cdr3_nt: TGTGCCAGTAGTTCCGGGACTAGCGGGAGTTCGCAGTATTTT
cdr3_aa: CASSSGTSGSSQYF

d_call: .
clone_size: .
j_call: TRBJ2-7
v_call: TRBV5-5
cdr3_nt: TGTGCCAGCAGCTTGGGCGAGGGGGTTCAGCAGTACTTC
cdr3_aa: CASSLGEGVQQYF